The clone carrying this T cell receptor (beta chain) has only a few counts. Its antigen is as yet unknown. Each TCR library used roughly 0.45 ug of total RNA and a linear amplification protocol. TCRdb analysed the reads with MiXCR anew, one entry per CDR3 protein. Found here are about 180,000 distinct CDR3 sequences, about four fifths of them singletons; the top ten hold less than 2.5%. The data derive from a study of healthy donors' naive CD4 and CD8 T cells. The overall study: Three donor age groups were sampled: 20-25, 40-50 and 60-70 years; half female. Study outcomes and limitations: Negatively charged CDR3s marked CD8+ lineage; positively charged CDR3s marked CD4+ lineage. A reported CD4+/CD8+ bias affected most V and J genes in naive cells.

Deletions cut 7 bases from V and 4 bases from J, with 16 bases between. CDR3 length: 14 residues. Germline V gives CDR1 MNHEY, CDR2 SVGAGI. The sequence was obtained from a pool of human donors in good health; the sample pools cells from several healthy donors. The sequencing sample was made of naive CD4+ and CD8+ T cells sorted from blood, pooled from several donors. V usage is TRBV6-5 and J usage is TRBJ1-1, with D tentatively TRBD1 (5 bases). The CDR3 spells CASNPRALITEAFF. The CDR3 DNA sequence: TGTGCCAGCAACCCCAGGGCCCTTATCACTGAAGCTTTCTTT.